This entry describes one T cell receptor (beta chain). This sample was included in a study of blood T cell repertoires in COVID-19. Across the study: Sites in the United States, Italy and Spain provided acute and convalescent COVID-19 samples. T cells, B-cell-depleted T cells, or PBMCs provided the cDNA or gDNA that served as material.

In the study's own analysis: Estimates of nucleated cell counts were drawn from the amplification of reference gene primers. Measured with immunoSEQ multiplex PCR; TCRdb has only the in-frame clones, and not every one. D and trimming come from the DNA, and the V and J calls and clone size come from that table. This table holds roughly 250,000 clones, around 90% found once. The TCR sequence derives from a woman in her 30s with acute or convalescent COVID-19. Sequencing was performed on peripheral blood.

DNA for the CDR3: TGCGCCAGCAGCCCAGATGCGAAGAATGGCTACACCTTC. Its translation: CASSPDAKNGYTF. The chain links TRBV4-3 to TRBJ1-2, with D unresolved. CDR1 and CDR2 from the germline V gene are LGHNA and YSLEER. The CDR3 runs to 13 residues. Trimming removed 4 bases from V and 6 bases from J, with 12 bases in between.